Listed below are T cell receptor beta chains from one sample, sequenced in a study of cytomegalovirus exposure and HLA in healthy donors. Profiled with immunoSEQ multiplex PCR; TCRdb holds only in-frame clones, not every one. In the table there are around 71,000 clones, approximately 94% of which are singletons. The source material was PBMCs. These receptors were obtained from a man aged 18 to 29 in good health and CMV-seropositive. Each CDR3 is given with its conserved first and last residue. The D gene is left open where the match is weak. Expanded clones are given a class, and other clones once, few, many or no size at all.

CDR3 DNA: TGTGCCAGCTCACCCCTCCGGGGGACGCGGCAGCCCCAGCATTTT
CDR3 protein: CASSPLRGTRQPQHF
V gene: TRBV18
D gene: -
clone size: -
CDR3 length: 15
J gene: TRBJ1-5

CDR3 DNA: TGTGCCAGCACCCCTAGCGGGGGGGCCCGGAGGGAGACCCAGTACTTC
CDR3 protein: CASTPSGGARRETQYF
V gene: TRBV6-6
D gene: TRBD2
clone size: -
CDR3 length: 16
J gene: TRBJ2-5

CDR3 DNA: TGCAGCGTTGAAGTAATGTGGAGCAGGGGTTGGGGCACAGATACGCAGTATTTT
CDR3 protein: CSVEVMWSRGWGTDTQYF
V gene: TRBV29-1
D gene: -
clone size: -
CDR3 length: 18
J gene: TRBJ2-3

CDR3 DNA: TGTGCCAGTAGCGACGGCGCCGGGACAGGGTCGGAAAAACTGTTTTTT
CDR3 protein: CASSDGAGTGSEKLFF
V gene: TRBV19
D gene: TRBD1
clone size: -
CDR3 length: 16
J gene: TRBJ1-4

CDR3 DNA: TGTGCCAGTAGGGCAGGGTTCGCTGAAGCTTTCTTT
CDR3 protein: CASRAGFAEAFF
V gene: TRBV19
D gene: -
clone size: -
CDR3 length: 12
J gene: TRBJ1-1

CDR3 DNA: TGTGCCAGCAGCTTAGGCACAGGGCTCAATGAGCAGTTCTTC
CDR3 protein: CASSLGTGLNEQFF
V gene: TRBV7-9
D gene: -
clone size: once
CDR3 length: 14
J gene: TRBJ2-1

CDR3 DNA: TGCGCCAGCAGCCAAGTGGGACAGCCGCCCCCAGATACGCAGTATTTT
CDR3 protein: CASSQVGQPPPDTQYF
V gene: TRBV4-1
D gene: TRBD1
clone size: -
CDR3 length: 16
J gene: TRBJ2-3

CDR3 DNA: TGTGCCAGCAGTTCCGGGACTTGGCCGAGCTCCTACGAGCAGTACTTC
CDR3 protein: CASSSGTWPSSYEQYF
V gene: TRBV5-6
D gene: -
clone size: -
CDR3 length: 16
J gene: TRBJ2-7

CDR3 DNA: TGTGCCAGCAGCTTAGGACTAGCGGGTTCCAATGAGCAGTTCTTC
CDR3 protein: CASSLGLAGSNEQFF
V gene: TRBV7-2
D gene: TRBD2
clone size: -
CDR3 length: 15
J gene: TRBJ2-1

CDR3 DNA: TGTGCCAGCCTTTTTAGCGGGAAAAATGAGCAGTTCTTC
CDR3 protein: CASLFSGKNEQFF
V gene: TRBV6-1
D gene: TRBD2
clone size: -
CDR3 length: 13
J gene: TRBJ2-1

CDR3 DNA: TGTGCCATCAGTCAGGGGGCCAATGGCTACACCTTC
CDR3 protein: CAISQGANGYTF
V gene: TRBV10-3
D gene: TRBD1
clone size: -
CDR3 length: 12
J gene: TRBJ1-2

CDR3 DNA: TGTGCCAGCTCACACAGACAGGGGCAGAACACTGAAGCTTTCTTT
CDR3 protein: CASSHRQGQNTEAFF
V gene: TRBV18
D gene: TRBD1
clone size: -
CDR3 length: 15
J gene: TRBJ1-1

CDR3 DNA: TGTGCCATCAGTGAACAGGGAGGGTCCACTGAAGCTTTCTTT
CDR3 protein: CAISEQGGSTEAFF
V gene: TRBV10-3
D gene: -
clone size: few
CDR3 length: 14
J gene: TRBJ1-1

CDR3 DNA: TGTGCCAGCAAGAACAGGGGGCGAAACACCGGGGAGCTGTTTTTT
CDR3 protein: CASKNRGRNTGELFF
V gene: TRBV6-1
D gene: TRBD1
clone size: once
CDR3 length: 15
J gene: TRBJ2-2

CDR3 DNA: TGTGCCAGCAGCATAAGCGGCCTAATTGACAATGAGCAGTTCTTC
CDR3 protein: CASSISGLIDNEQFF
V gene: TRBV11-2
D gene: -
clone size: -
CDR3 length: 15
J gene: TRBJ2-1

CDR3 DNA: TGTGCCTGGAGTGTTTCGGCTTTGCCAGGGGAAGAGCAGTACTTC
CDR3 protein: CAWSVSALPGEEQYF
V gene: TRBV30
D gene: -
clone size: -
CDR3 length: 15
J gene: TRBJ2-7

CDR3 DNA: TGTGCCAGCAGCGCTCCCGGGACAGGAGAAAAACTGTTTTTT
CDR3 protein: CASSAPGTGEKLFF
V gene: TRBV7-9
D gene: TRBD1
clone size: -
CDR3 length: 14
J gene: TRBJ1-4

CDR3 DNA: TGTGCCAGCAGCTTGGCGGGTAGGCGACCCCCCTACGAGCAGTACTTC
CDR3 protein: CASSLAGRRPPYEQYF
V gene: TRBV5-4
D gene: -
clone size: -
CDR3 length: 16
J gene: TRBJ2-7

CDR3 DNA: TGCGCCAGCAGCTTAAACGGGGTAAGCTACGAGCAGTACTTC
CDR3 protein: CASSLNGVSYEQYF
V gene: TRBV5-1
D gene: -
clone size: -
CDR3 length: 14
J gene: TRBJ2-7

CDR3 DNA: TGTGCCAGCAGCTCGGCCGACAGACGGTATGGAAACACCATATATTTT
CDR3 protein: CASSSADRRYGNTIYF
V gene: TRBV7-9
D gene: -
clone size: -
CDR3 length: 16
J gene: TRBJ1-3

CDR3 DNA: TGTGCCAGCAGCTTAGACAGGAGCGAGCAGTACTTC
CDR3 protein: CASSLDRSEQYF
V gene: TRBV7-9
D gene: -
clone size: -
CDR3 length: 12
J gene: TRBJ2-7

CDR3 DNA: TGTGCCAGCACCGGGACAGGAGACAATGAGCAGTTCTTC
CDR3 protein: CASTGTGDNEQFF
V gene: TRBV28
D gene: TRBD1
clone size: -
CDR3 length: 13
J gene: TRBJ2-1

CDR3 DNA: TGTGCCAGCAGCTTTGACCAGATGACTTATTACGAGCAGTACTTC
CDR3 protein: CASSFDQMTYYEQYF
V gene: TRBV7-9
D gene: -
clone size: once
CDR3 length: 15
J gene: TRBJ2-7

CDR3 DNA: TGCGCCAGCAGCCAACCGACTAGCGCCTCCTACGAGCAGTACTTC
CDR3 protein: CASSQPTSASYEQYF
V gene: TRBV4-1
D gene: TRBD2
clone size: -
CDR3 length: 15
J gene: TRBJ2-7

CDR3 DNA: TGCGCCAGCAGCCAAGATAGGCCCAGGGGGCTTGCAGCTTTCTTT
CDR3 protein: CASSQDRPRGLAAFF
V gene: TRBV4-1
D gene: TRBD1
clone size: -
CDR3 length: 15
J gene: TRBJ1-1

CDR3 DNA: TGTGCCAGCAGTGGGGACAGACCGAACCTTTATGGCTACACCTTC
CDR3 protein: CASSGDRPNLYGYTF
V gene: TRBV2
D gene: TRBD1
clone size: -
CDR3 length: 15
J gene: TRBJ1-2

CDR3 DNA: TGTGCCATCAGTGAGTCGGGACAGGCCCGCTCTCCGAGCGGCTACACCTTC
CDR3 protein: CAISESGQARSPSGYTF
V gene: TRBV10-3
D gene: TRBD1
clone size: -
CDR3 length: 17
J gene: TRBJ1-2

CDR3 DNA: TGTGCCAGCAGCATCCTAACAGGGAGCAATCAGCCCCAGCATTTT
CDR3 protein: CASSILTGSNQPQHF
V gene: TRBV7-9
D gene: -
clone size: -
CDR3 length: 15
J gene: TRBJ1-5

CDR3 DNA: TGTGCCAGCAGGGATACCGACAGGGGATTTATTTTTTCGGTGACCCAGTACTTC
CDR3 protein: CASRDTDRGFIFSVTQYF
V gene: TRBV28
D gene: TRBD1
clone size: -
CDR3 length: 18
J gene: TRBJ2-5

CDR3 DNA: TGTGCCAGCTCACCGTACGACCCACTAGTCACAGATACGCAGTATTTT
CDR3 protein: CASSPYDPLVTDTQYF
V gene: TRBV18
D gene: -
clone size: -
CDR3 length: 16
J gene: TRBJ2-3

CDR3 DNA: TGTGCCAGCAGGGCTAGCGGGGGGCCGGGAACCGGGGAGCTGTTTTTT
CDR3 protein: CASRASGGPGTGELFF
V gene: TRBV2
D gene: TRBD2
clone size: -
CDR3 length: 16
J gene: TRBJ2-2

CDR3 DNA: TGCAGCGTGGGAGGGGTGGCAGGGGCCATGAACACTGAAGCTTTCTTT
CDR3 protein: CSVGGVAGAMNTEAFF
V gene: TRBV29-1
D gene: -
clone size: -
CDR3 length: 16
J gene: TRBJ1-1

CDR3 DNA: TGTGCCAGCAGCCAAAACTCCCGGGAAAGGGGCAATCAGCCCCAGCATTTT
CDR3 protein: CASSQNSRERGNQPQHF
V gene: TRBV4-2
D gene: -
clone size: -
CDR3 length: 17
J gene: TRBJ1-5